Given below is one T cell receptor (beta chain) in context. Germline values: CDR1 MNHEY, CDR2 SVGAGI. This CDR3 region has 12 residues. Trimming left V 7 bases short and J 2 bases short, with 8 bases between. The data originate from a study of blood T cell repertoires in COVID-19. Whole-study context: The origin of the acute and convalescent COVID-19 samples was the United States, Italy and Spain. In each case, the material was cDNA or gDNA derived from T cells, B-cell-depleted T cells, or PBMCs.

In the source study's methods: Cell counts per sample came from amplifying reference gene primers. TCRdb's table, derived via immunoSEQ multiplex PCR, lists solely in-frame clones and lacks some. V, J and clone size were drawn from that table, and D and trimming were deduced from the DNA. The table records under 85,000 clones, around 88% of them present only once. The clonotype originates from a man aged 50 to 59 with active COVID-19. Sequenced input: peripheral blood. This chain links TRBV6-5 with TRBJ1-2; D remains ambiguous. In DNA, the CDR3 is TGTGCCAGCACCAACTGGAACTATGGCTACACCTTC. It encodes CASTNWNYGYTF.